This T cell receptor beta chain came from a study of T cell changes during pregnancy in multiple sclerosis. Trimming stripped 8 bases from V and 4 bases from J, with 17 bases between. There are 14 residues in the CDR3. Per germline, CDR1 SNHLY and CDR2 FYNNEI. Profiling relied on immunoSEQ multiplex PCR, and the TCRdb table lists in-frame clones only, not all of them. This table holds roughly 86,000 clones, 85% to 95% found once. This clone is a singleton in its sample. Sequenced material: peripheral blood, taken in the first trimester of pregnancy. This TCR came from a female donor with multiple sclerosis, enrolled in a pregnancy study. The genes are TRBV2 and TRBJ1-2; weak D call: TRBD1 (6 bases). For the CDR3, the DNA is TGTGCCAGCTTGCCGGGGGGGCCTTTCTATGGCTACACCTTC. Amino acid sequence: CASLPGGPFYGYTF. The entire variable domain, with the rest obtained from reference TRBV2 and TRBJ1-2, is as follows: EPEVTQTPSHQVTQMGQEVILRCVPISNHLYFYWYRQILGQKVEFLVSFYNNEISEKSEIFDDQFSVERPDGSNFTLKIRSTKLEDSAMYFCASLPGGPFYGYTFGSGTRLTVV.